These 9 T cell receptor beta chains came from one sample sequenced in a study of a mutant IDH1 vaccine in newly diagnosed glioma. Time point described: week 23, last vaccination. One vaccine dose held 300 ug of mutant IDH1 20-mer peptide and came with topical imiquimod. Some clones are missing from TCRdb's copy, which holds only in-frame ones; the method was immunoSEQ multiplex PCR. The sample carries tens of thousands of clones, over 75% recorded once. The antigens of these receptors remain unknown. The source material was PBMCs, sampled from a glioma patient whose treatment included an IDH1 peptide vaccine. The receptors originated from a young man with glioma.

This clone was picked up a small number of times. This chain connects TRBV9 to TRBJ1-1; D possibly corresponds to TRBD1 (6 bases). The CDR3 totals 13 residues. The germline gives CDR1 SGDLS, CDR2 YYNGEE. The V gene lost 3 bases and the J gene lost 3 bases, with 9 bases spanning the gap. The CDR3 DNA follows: TGTGCCAGCAGCGCCGGACAGCACACTGAAGCTTTCTTT. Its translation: CASSAGQHTEAFF. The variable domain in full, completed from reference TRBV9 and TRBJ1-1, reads DSGVTQTPKHLITATGQRVTLRCSPRSGDLSVYWYQQSLDQGLQFLIQYYNGEERAKGNILERFSAQQFPDLHSELNLSSLELGDSALYFCASSAGQHTEAFFGQGTRLTVV.

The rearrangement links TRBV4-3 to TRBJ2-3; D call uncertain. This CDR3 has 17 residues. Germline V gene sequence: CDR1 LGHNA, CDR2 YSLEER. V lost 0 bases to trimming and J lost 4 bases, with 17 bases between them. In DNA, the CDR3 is TGCGCCAGCAGCCAAGATCCGGCGGATCCCGGGCCAGATACGCAGTATTTT. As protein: CASSQDPADPGPDTQYF.

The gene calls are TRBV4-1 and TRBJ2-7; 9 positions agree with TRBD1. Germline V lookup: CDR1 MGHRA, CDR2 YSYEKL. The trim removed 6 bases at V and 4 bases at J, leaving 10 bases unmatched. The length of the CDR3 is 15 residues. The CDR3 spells CASRGGDRELYEQYF. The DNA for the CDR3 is TGCGCCAGCAGGGGTGGGGACAGGGAACTTTACGAGCAGTACTTC.

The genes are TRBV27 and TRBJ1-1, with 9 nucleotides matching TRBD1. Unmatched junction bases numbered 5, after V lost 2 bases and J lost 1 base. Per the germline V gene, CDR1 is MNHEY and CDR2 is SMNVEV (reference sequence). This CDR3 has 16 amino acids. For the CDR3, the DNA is TGTGCCAGCAGTTTAATCGGGACAGGGAGGAACACTGAAGCTTTCTTT. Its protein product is CASSLIGTGRNTEAFF.

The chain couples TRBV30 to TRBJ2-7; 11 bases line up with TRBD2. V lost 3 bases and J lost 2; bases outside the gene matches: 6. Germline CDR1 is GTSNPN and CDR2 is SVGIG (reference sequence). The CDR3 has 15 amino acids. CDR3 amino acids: CAWSPRGLAAYEQYF. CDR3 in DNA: TGTGCCTGGAGCCCTCGGGGACTAGCGGCCTACGAGCAGTACTTC.

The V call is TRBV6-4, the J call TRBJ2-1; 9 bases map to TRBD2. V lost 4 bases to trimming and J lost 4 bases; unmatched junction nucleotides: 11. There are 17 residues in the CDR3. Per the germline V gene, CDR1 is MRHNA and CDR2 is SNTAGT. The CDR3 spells CASSVNPAGGGYNEQFF. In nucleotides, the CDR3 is TGTGCCAGCAGTGTCAATCCGGCGGGGGGGGGATACAATGAGCAGTTCTTC.

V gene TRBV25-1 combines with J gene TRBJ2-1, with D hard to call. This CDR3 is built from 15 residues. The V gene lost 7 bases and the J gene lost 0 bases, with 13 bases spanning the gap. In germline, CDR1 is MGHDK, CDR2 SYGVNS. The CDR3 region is CASKGNPSSYNEQFF. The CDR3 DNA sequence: TGTGCCAGCAAAGGTAACCCGAGCTCCTACAATGAGCAGTTCTTC.

This CDR3 is CATATGQLTDTQYF. The DNA of the CDR3 is TGTGCCACGGCCACGGGGCAGCTAACAGATACGCAGTATTTT. The chain links TRBV5-4 to TRBJ2-3; D might be TRBD1 or TRBD2, each matching 5 bases. With 9 bases removed from V and 3 bases from J, the gap between germline ends came to 17 bases. The CDR3 length is 14 residues. CDR1 is SGHNT and CDR2 is YYREEE in the germline V gene (reference sequence).

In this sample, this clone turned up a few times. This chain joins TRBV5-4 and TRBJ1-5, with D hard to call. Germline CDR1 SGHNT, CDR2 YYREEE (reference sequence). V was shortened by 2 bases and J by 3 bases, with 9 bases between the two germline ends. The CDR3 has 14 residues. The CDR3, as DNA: TGTGCCAGCAGCTTACCGGGTTACAATCAGCCCCAGCATTTT. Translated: CASSLPGYNQPQHF.